This T cell receptor beta chain was captured in a study of regulatory T cells. Whole-study results and caveats: Regulatory T cells showed the strongest V-J pair restriction and V/J gene skewing among patient repertoires. Patient CD8+ T cells trended nonsignificantly toward lower Shannon entropy than control CD8+ cells.

A couple of CD3G-deficient patients had more severe autoimmunity; all had some. Patients aged 2 to 39 years had fewer naive and more memory CD4+ and CD8+ T cells. The CDR3 extends over 14 amino acids. The germline V and J ends were trimmed by 5 bases and 5 bases, with 16 bases remaining between them. In germline, CDR1 is SGHTA, CDR2 FQGTGA. About this clone: Antigen unknown.

The PCR used 52 TRBV and 13 TRBJ primers. The protocol was immunoSEQ multiplex PCR, while the TCRdb copy is restricted to in-frame clones and leaves out a portion. The sample lists 20,000 to 25,000 clones; roughly 93% were seen once. The sequence was collected from a child aged 2-9 years with CD3G deficiency. The rearrangement links TRBV7-3 to TRBJ2-7; the D gene is possibly TRBD1 (6 bases). Source material: CD8+ T cells sorted from blood. The CDR3 here is CASSPWGTFHEQYF. The CDR3 DNA is TGTGCCAGCAGCCCATGGGGGACATTCCACGAGCAGTACTTC.